This T cell receptor beta chain was identified in a study of blood T cell repertoires in COVID-19. Looking at the study overall: COVID-19 samples from acute and convalescent phases originated in the United States, Italy and Spain. The cDNA or gDNA used as material had been derived from T cells, B-cell-depleted T cells, or PBMCs.

In the authors' methods: Reference gene primers were amplified, and this amplification served to estimate nucleated cell counts. Method: immunoSEQ multiplex PCR; TCRdb's copy keeps in-frame clones and lacks some. That table gives V, J and clone size, and the DNA gave D and trimming. The profile shows under 80,000 clones, around 87% of them singletons. Germline V gene lookup returns CDR1 SGHAT and CDR2 FQNNGV. CDR3 length: 16 amino acids. The germline V and J ends were trimmed by 1 base and 2 bases, with 14 bases remaining between them. The gene calls are TRBV11-2 and TRBJ1-1; the D gene is possibly TRBD1 (6 bases). The source is a man aged 60 to 69 with acute or convalescent COVID-19. What was sequenced was peripheral blood. The DNA of the CDR3 is TGTGCCAGCAGCTTAGTGTTACAGGGTCCCAACACTGAAGCTTTCTTT. Encoded protein: CASSLVLQGPNTEAFF.